Following are 8 T cell receptor beta chains from one sample sequenced in a study of blood T cells in healthy people across ages. Through a sample-barcoded 5' primer and a J-beta primer mix, a second PCR was run for roughly 6 to 11 cycles. TCRdb passed the 5' RACE reads through MiXCR, listing each CDR3 protein once. The table shows about 1.8 million distinct CDR3 sequences, with roughly 52% occurring only once. Sequences were obtained from blood. These receptors were obtained from a woman aged 40 to 55 in good health.

The rearrangement links TRBV18 to TRBJ2-7, with 13 bases matching TRBD2. The trim removed 4 bases at V and 0 bases at J, leaving 3 bases unmatched. This CDR3 comprises 16 residues. Germline V gene lookup returns CDR1 KGHSH and CDR2 LQKENI. CDR3 DNA sequence: TGTGCCAGCTCACTTCGACTAGCGGGGGGCTCCTACGAGCAGTACTTC. It is translated as CASSLRLAGGSYEQYF.

This clonotype showed up just a few times. The chain uses TRBV3-1 and TRBJ2-1; 8 positions agree with TRBD2. The CDR3 is made up of 16 amino acids. Trimming removed 0 bases from V and 0 bases from J; junction bases left unmatched: 1. Germline-derived CDR1 and CDR2 are LGHDT and YNNKEL (reference sequence). The CDR3 DNA reads as TGTGCCAGCAGCCAAGAAGCGGGGGACTCCTACAATGAGCAGTTCTTC. Protein: CASSQEAGDSYNEQFF.

The chain uses TRBV9 and TRBJ2-7; D possibly corresponds to TRBD1 (6 bases). Trimming removed 6 bases from V and 1 base from J, with 14 bases in between. CDR3 length equals 14 residues. Germline V gives CDR1 SGDLS, CDR2 YYNGEE. CDR3 protein: CASNEGGLSYEQYF. In nucleotides, the CDR3 is TGTGCCAGCAATGAAGGGGGTTTATCCTACGAGCAGTACTTC.

In this sample, this clonotype turned up a few times. The chain employs TRBV20-1 and TRBJ2-3, with TRBD1 identical over 10 bases. The CDR3 consists of 15 residues. The germline gives CDR1 DFQATT, CDR2 SNEGSKA (reference sequence). With 5 bases clipped from V and 2 bases from J, the junction kept 7 bases outside the gene matches. In DNA, the CDR3 is TGCAGTGCTTCCGGGACAGGGGACCACACAGATACGCAGTATTTT. Its protein is CSASGTGDHTDTQYF.

The rearrangement uses TRBV20-1 and TRBJ2-3, with 7 bases identical to TRBD2. The length of the CDR3 is 15 residues. Trimming at V came to 2 bases and at J to 3 bases, leaving 8 bases not matched to a gene. CDR1 is DFQATT and CDR2 is SNEGSKA in the germline V gene (reference sequence). CDR3 region: CSARSMGGGTDTQYF. The CDR3 nucleotides are TGCAGTGCTAGATCCATGGGCGGGGGTACAGATACGCAGTATTTT.

This clonotype was counted only a few times. V and J are TRBV4-1 and TRBJ1-2; 9 nucleotides line up with TRBD1. Unmatched junction bases numbered 10, after V lost 0 bases and J lost 8 bases. The CDR3 spans 16 residues. Germline assignment: CDR1 MGHRA and CDR2 YSYEKL. The CDR3 sequence is CASSQDPGTGTRGYTF. CDR3 DNA: TGCGCCAGCAGCCAAGACCCCGGGACAGGGACGAGAGGCTACACCTTC.

This clonotype was observed once. This chain uses TRBV7-2 with TRBJ1-1, with 8 positions matching TRBD1. This CDR3 comprises 15 residues. Germline V lookup: CDR1 SGHTA, CDR2 FQGNSA. J gave up 4 bases and V 3 bases, and 7 bases lay outside the gene matches. Here the CDR3 DNA reads TGTGCCAGCAGCTTCTCAGGGGGCAGGGGCACTGAAGCTTTCTTT. Its translation is CASSFSGGRGTEAFF. Together with reference TRBV7-2 and TRBJ1-1, the CDR3 gives the full variable domain: GAGVSQSPSNKVTEKGKDVELRCDPISGHTALYWYRQSLGQGLEFLIYFQGNSAPDKSGLPSDRFSAERTGGSVSTLTIQRTQQEDSAVYLCASSFSGGRGTEAFFGQGTRLTVV.

The chain recombines TRBV6-1 with TRBJ2-4; perhaps TRBD1 as D (5 bases). The CDR3 loop spans 13 amino acids. Trimming left V 10 bases short and J 0 bases short, with 10 bases between. Germline assignment: CDR1 MNHNS and CDR2 SASEGT. DNA for the CDR3: TGTGCCACCAAGCAGGGAGCCAAAAACATTCAGTACTTC. As protein: CATKQGAKNIQYF.